These T cell receptor beta chains were read from a single sample in a study of CD8 T cells in Susac syndrome. TCRdb analysed the immunoSEQ multiplex PCR reads with MiXCR anew, one entry per CDR3 protein. Here the sample spans hundreds of thousands of distinct CDR3 sequences, about 94% being singletons. The specimen was CD4+ T cells from PBMCs. The receptors were sampled from a human donor with multiple sclerosis. Both conserved end residues are part of each CDR3. The D gene is left open where the match is weak. Clone size is not always given. Where it is, it says once, few, many or a class for expanded clones.

TRBV9	-	-	TRBJ2-3	TGTGCCAGCAGCCCCCGCAGAGCGGAGGCAGATACGCAGTATTTT	CASSPRRAEADTQYF
TRBV19	TRBD2	-	TRBJ2-1	TGTGCCAGTAGGAAAACTAGCGGGGGCTACAATGAGCAGTTCTTC	CASRKTSGGYNEQFF
TRBV3-1	TRBD1	-	TRBJ2-2	TGTGCCAGCAGCCAGGGACAGGCTTTCGGGGAGCTGTTTTTT	CASSQGQAFGELFF
TRBV20-1	TRBD1	-	TRBJ2-3	TGCAGTGCGCTCGGACAGGGTGGAGAGGATACGCAGTATTTT	CSALGQGGEDTQYF
TRBV4-1	-	-	TRBJ2-7	TGCGCCAGCAGCCCTCTTCCCGGGCTCTCCTACGAGCAGTACTTC	CASSPLPGLSYEQYF
TRBV19	TRBD2	-	TRBJ2-1	TGTGCCAGTAGCTTGGGACTAGCGTTAGGTGAGCAGTTCTTC	CASSLGLALGEQFF
TRBV6-1	-	once	TRBJ1-5	TGTGCCAGCAGTGATGAGGGTTGGGAGCCCCAGCATTTT	CASSDEGWEPQHF
TRBV28	TRBD1	-	TRBJ2-7	TGTGCCAGCAGTTTCCCCGGACAGGGGGCGTACGAGCAGTACTTC	CASSFPGQGAYEQYF
TRBV29-1	-	-	TRBJ2-5	TGCAGCTCTCGGACAGATAGCGGGGAGACCCAGTACTTC	CSSRTDSGETQYF
TRBV6-1	-	-	TRBJ1-2	TGTGCCAGCAGCCCAGAAAACAACAGGGTACCCTATGGCTACACCTTC	CASSPENNRVPYGYTF
TRBV15	-	-	TRBJ2-5	TGTGCCACCAGCAGAATGCAGGCTCTGGAGACCCAGTACTTC	CATSRMQALETQYF
TRBV5-4	-	-	TRBJ2-3	TGTGCCAGCAGCTTGGAAGGGGGGCTGGTGGATACGCAGTATTTT	CASSLEGGLVDTQYF
TRBV23-1	-	-	TRBJ2-1	TGCGCAGGAACAGGGCATGAGCAGTTCTTC	CAGTGHEQFF
TRBV7-2	-	-	TRBJ2-4	TGTGCCAGCAGCTTAGAGGGTAGCATTCAGTACTTC	CASSLEGSIQYF
TRBV25-1	-	-	TRBJ2-7	TGTGCCACCCACCCGTCCGAGCAGTACTTC	CATHPSEQYF
TRBV9	TRBD1	once	TRBJ2-5	TGTGCCAGCAGCGTTGACAGGGGGCGTCAAGAGACCCAGTACTTC	CASSVDRGRQETQYF
TRBV4-2	TRBD2	-	TRBJ2-5	TGTGCCAGCAGCCAAGAGCCGGGACTAGCGGGAGAGCATCAAGAGACCCAGTACTTC	CASSQEPGLAGEHQETQYF
TRBV15	-	once	TRBJ2-1	TGTGCCACCAGCAGCAAACAGGGTCCTAGCTCCTACGAGCAGTTCTTC	CATSSKQGPSSYEQFF
TRBV13	TRBD2	-	TRBJ2-1	TGTGCCAGCAGCTCCACCCGGACTAGCGGGAACACCGAGCAGTTCTTC	CASSSTRTSGNTEQFF
TRBV5-6	-	-	TRBJ2-3	TGTGCCAGCAGCTTGTCCGTGCCAGATACGCAGTATTTT	CASSLSVPDTQYF
TRBV27	-	-	TRBJ2-3	TGTGCCAGCAGTTCTCGGTCGGGTCCGGGACAACACACAGATACGCAGTATTTT	CASSSRSGPGQHTDTQYF
TRBV5-8	TRBD1	-	TRBJ1-4	TGTGCCAGCAGCCCAGGAGGGGGCCTGAATGAAAAACTGTTTTTT	CASSPGGGLNEKLFF
TRBV12-3/TRBV12-4	-	-	TRBJ1-5	TGTGCCAGCAGTGGAGACAGGCCGCAGCCCCAGCATTTT	CASSGDRPQPQHF
TRBV20-1	-	-	TRBJ1-1	TGCAGTGCTAGCCCCGTACAGGGAACCTACACTGAAGCTTTCTTT	CSASPVQGTYTEAFF
TRBV29-1	-	-	TRBJ2-1	TGCAGCGTTGACCCCCCGCGGGCCTATGAGCAGTTCTTC	CSVDPPRAYEQFF
TRBV9	-	-	TRBJ2-3	TGTGCCAGCGGGCTTGGTACTAGCATGTGGGATACGCAGTATTTT	CASGLGTSMWDTQYF
TRBV7-3	-	-	TRBJ2-1	TGTGCCAGCAGCTTAAGAGGGCCCTGGGGCTACAATGAGCAGTTCTTC	CASSLRGPWGYNEQFF
TRBV2	TRBD2	-	TRBJ2-2	TGTGCCAGCAGGAGACTAGCGGGAGGGCCGAGAACCGGGGAGCTGTTTTTT	CASRRLAGGPRTGELFF
TRBV28	-	-	TRBJ1-5	TGTGCCAGCAGTCCTACGCGCTTAGGCAGGGGCCACAATCAGCCCCAGCATTTT	CASSPTRLGRGHNQPQHF
TRBV18	TRBD1	-	TRBJ1-2	TGTGCCAGCTCACCACCGGGACAGGGCCTTGTCGGCGGCTACACCTTC	CASSPPGQGLVGGYTF
TRBV7-8	TRBD1	-	TRBJ1-2	TGTGCCAGCAGCTTAGGGGACAGGGCCCTCTATGGCTACACCTTC	CASSLGDRALYGYTF
TRBV5-6	TRBD2	-	TRBJ2-1	TGTGCCAGCAGCGACACTAGCGTCGCGGCCCTCAATGAGCAGTTCTTC	CASSDTSVAALNEQFF
TRBV20-1	-	-	TRBJ1-5	TGCAGTGCTAGAAGGCGCAATCAGCCCCAGCATTTT	CSARRRNQPQHF
TRBV29-1	TRBD2	-	TRBJ2-3	TGCAGCGTTGAAGATAGGGCTAGCGGTTGGAGCACAGATACGCAGTATTTT	CSVEDRASGWSTDTQYF
TRBV7-3	TRBD1	-	TRBJ1-2	TGTGCCAGCAGCTTAGAGGGGGCGACGTGGGACTATGGCTACACCTTC	CASSLEGATWDYGYTF
TRBV7-3	TRBD2	-	TRBJ2-2	TGTGCCAGCAGCTCTGTAGCGGGAGTGTATACCGGGGAGCTGTTTTTT	CASSSVAGVYTGELFF
TRBV28	TRBD1	-	TRBJ1-2	TGTGCCAGCACCCTGCCGGGACAGGAGCGTGGCTACACCTTC	CASTLPGQERGYTF
TRBV7-8	-	-	TRBJ1-3	TGTGCCAGCAGCCGCAGGGGAGGAAACACCATATATTTT	CASSRRGGNTIYF
TRBV25-1	-	-	TRBJ1-4	TGTGCCAGCAGTGAGGATCTTGTTACTAATGAAAAACTGTTTTTT	CASSEDLVTNEKLFF
TRBV20-1	-	-	TRBJ1-1	TGCAGTGCTAGATGGAACACTGAAGCTTTCTTT	CSARWNTEAFF
TRBV3-1	-	-	TRBJ2-2	TGTGCCAGCAGCCAAGATCCTAGTTTAGCCGGGGAGCTGTTTTTT	CASSQDPSLAGELFF
TRBV10-3	-	-	TRBJ2-1	TGTGCCATCAGTGAGTCGGGGACGGGCACGAATGAGCAGTTCTTC	CAISESGTGTNEQFF
TRBV6-1	-	-	TRBJ2-6	TGTGCCAGCAGTGTGGACTCTGGGGCCAACGTCCTGACTTTC	CASSVDSGANVLTF
TRBV29-1	TRBD2	-	TRBJ2-3	TGCAGCGTTGACGGTATTAGCGGGGGGGGCACAGATACGCAGTATTTT	CSVDGISGGGTDTQYF
TRBV6-5	-	-	TRBJ1-2	TGTGCCAGCACGCGGGGCCCCTATGGCTACACCTTC	CASTRGPYGYTF
TRBV30	-	once	TRBJ2-1	TGTGCCTGGAGTGTCCAGGGGATCCGGTCGTCCAATGAGCAGTTCTTC	CAWSVQGIRSSNEQFF
TRBV20-1	-	-	TRBJ2-5	TGCAGTGTCGCCCCCGGGACCGCAGAGACCCAGTACTTC	CSVAPGTAETQYF
TRBV20-1	-	-	TRBJ1-2	TGCAGTGCCAACGGGGGTATGAAGGGAGGCTATGGCTACACCTTC	CSANGGMKGGYGYTF
TRBV4-1	-	few	TRBJ1-5	TGCGCCAGCAGCCAAGACCACATGAGGCCCCAGCATTTT	CASSQDHMRPQHF
TRBV29-1	-	-	TRBJ1-5	TGCAGCGTTGAAGGCGAGGGAAATCAGCCCCAGCATTTT	CSVEGEGNQPQHF
TRBV30	-	-	TRBJ2-2	TGTGCCTGGAGTGCATATTCTAGGACATACGATCCTATGGGCACCGGGGAGCTGTTTTTT	CAWSAYSRTYDPMGTGELFF
TRBV28	-	-	TRBJ2-7	TGTGCCAGCAGGGAGACAGGACTACCTGGGGAGCAGTACTTC	CASRETGLPGEQYF
TRBV25-1	-	-	TRBJ1-4	TGTGCCAGCAGTGAGGCAGGGAATGAAAAACTGTTTTTT	CASSEAGNEKLFF
TRBV7-2	-	-	TRBJ1-1	TGTGCCAGCAGCTTCCCTAGGGTGGGCAGGGCGAACACTGAAGCTTTCTTT	CASSFPRVGRANTEAFF
TRBV4-2	-	-	TRBJ2-2	TGTGCCAGCAGCCAAGACGGCGCTGCGGGCACCGGGGAGCTGTTTTTT	CASSQDGAAGTGELFF